This T cell receptor (beta chain) was identified during a study of siplizumab effects on memory and regulatory T cells. Findings and caveats of the study: Naive T cells looked more diverse than memory cells and looked like major alloresponse contributors. Most alloreactive clones went unmapped to unstimulated subsets; only a minor fraction mapped.

Germline V lookup: CDR1 SGHVS, CDR2 FQNEAQ. This CDR3 comprises 14 residues. The ends were cut back, 1 base at V and 8 bases at J, with 12 bases in the middle. Assays covered roughly 100,000 TCR templates per sample. Generated by immunoSEQ multiplex PCR, the TCRdb table keeps only in-frame clones and is missing some. Among under 85,000 clones, around 90% were seen once, and the ten largest hold 1.7%. Note on this clone: Its antigen is still unknown.

V usage is TRBV7-8 and J usage is TRBJ2-1; D remains ambiguous. Sequenced input: Tregs sorted from blood. This TCR came from a human donor in good health. The CDR3 region is CASSLVLGVYEQFF. The CDR3 DNA sequence: TGTGCCAGCAGCTTAGTATTAGGAGTTTATGAGCAGTTCTTC.